This T cell receptor beta chain derives from a study of blood T cell repertoires in COVID-19. The overall study: Sites across the United States, Italy and Spain contributed samples from acute and convalescent COVID-19. Sources were T cells, B-cell-depleted T cells, or PBMCs; the material itself was cDNA or gDNA.

While infection was still active, Seattle patients were enrolled and then followed longitudinally. Original handling: Reference gene primer amplification gave estimated nucleated cell counts. The assay was immunoSEQ multiplex PCR, and TCRdb's table has in-frame clones only and misses some. For V, J and clone size, that table is used; D and trimming come from the DNA. Of 450,000 or so clones in the sample, 70% to 90% were seen once. CDR3 length: 14 amino acids. Germline values: CDR1 SGHNT, CDR2 YYREEE (reference sequence). The germline V and J ends were trimmed by 4 bases and 2 bases, with 12 bases remaining between them.

The TCR comes from a middle-aged woman with COVID-19, enrolled during active disease. The sample was peripheral blood. The chain is built from TRBV5-4 and TRBJ2-5, with a weak D call TRBD2 (6 bases). The CDR3 is CASSPRAGQETQYF. CDR3 DNA: TGTGCCAGCAGCCCGAGGGCGGGGCAAGAGACCCAGTACTTC.